What follows are 4 T cell receptor beta chains derived from one specimen sequenced in a study of blood T cell repertoires in COVID-19. Some clones are missing from TCRdb's copy, which holds only in-frame ones; the method was immunoSEQ multiplex PCR. The sample consists of some 230,000 clones, 75% to 90% of them appearing once. What was sequenced was PBMCs or T cells enriched from blood (not recorded which). All receptors derive from a woman younger than 35 in a cohort exposed to, infected with or recovered from COVID-19 (not recorded which).

This sequence joins TRBV27 and TRBJ2-1; weak D call: TRBD2 (6 bases). The germline V gene has CDR1 MNHEY and CDR2 SMNVEV (reference sequence). Trimming stripped 3 bases from V and 8 bases from J, with 14 bases between. The CDR3 extends over 14 amino acids. CDR3 protein: CASSFEEGWDEQFF. The CDR3 DNA reads TGTGCCAGCAGTTTCGAGGAGGGATGGGATGAGCAGTTCTTC.

The chain is built from TRBV5-8 and TRBJ1-4, with no clear D. Trimming removed 1 base from V and 7 bases from J, with 20 bases in between. Germline CDR1 reads SGHTS; CDR2 reads YDEGEE. The length of the CDR3 is 17 residues. CDR3 DNA sequence: TGTGCCAGCAGCTTGTTAAGTGTTTCGTGGGCTGGTGAAAAACTGTTTTTT. The encoded protein is CASSLLSVSWAGEKLFF.

The chain is built from TRBV5-4 and TRBJ2-7; 8 bases are shared with TRBD1. Germline V gene data show CDR1 as SGHNT and CDR2 as YYREEE (reference sequence). V lost 4 bases and J lost 7; bases outside the gene matches: 13. The CDR3 is 15 residues long. The CDR3 is CASSPRTTGQGEQYF. The CDR3 region has the DNA TGTGCCAGCAGCCCCAGAACAACCGGACAGGGAGAGCAGTACTTC.

This clone came up once. The chain links TRBV9 to TRBJ1-3; the D gene is possibly TRBD1 (5 bases). Germline assignment: CDR1 SGDLS and CDR2 YYNGEE. The CDR3 extends over 15 amino acids. V was clipped by 4 bases and J by 4 bases, with 15 bases between them. DNA of the CDR3: TGTGCCAGCAGCCTTCTCCAGGGTTCCGGAAACACCATATATTTT. This translates into CASSLLQGSGNTIYF.